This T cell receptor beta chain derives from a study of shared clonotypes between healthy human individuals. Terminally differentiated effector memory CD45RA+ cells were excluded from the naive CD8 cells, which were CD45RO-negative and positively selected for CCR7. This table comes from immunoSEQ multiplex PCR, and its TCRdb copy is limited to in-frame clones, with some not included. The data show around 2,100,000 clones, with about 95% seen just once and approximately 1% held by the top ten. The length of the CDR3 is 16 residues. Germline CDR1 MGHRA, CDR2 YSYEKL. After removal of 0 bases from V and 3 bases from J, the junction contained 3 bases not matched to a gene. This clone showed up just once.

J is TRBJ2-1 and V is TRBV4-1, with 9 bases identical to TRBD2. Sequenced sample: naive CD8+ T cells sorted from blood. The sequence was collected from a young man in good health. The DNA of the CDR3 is TGCGCCAGCAGCCAAGAACCTAGCGGGATCTACAATGAGCAGTTCTTC. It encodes CASSQEPSGIYNEQFF.